This T cell receptor beta chain was observed in a study of cytomegalovirus exposure and HLA in healthy donors. The V end was cut by 7 bases, the J end by 6 bases, with 13 bases between. Germline V lookup: CDR1 MNHEY, CDR2 SMNVEV (reference sequence). CDR3 length: 12 amino acids. The sample holds one count of this clone. TCRdb keeps only in-frame clones here, not all; method: immunoSEQ multiplex PCR. The sample shows about 49,000 clones, 92% of them seen only once. The receptor's source is a man younger than 35 in good health and CMV-seronegative. The gene calls are TRBV27 and TRBJ2-7; D gene uncertain. Material for sequencing was PBMCs. Here the CDR3 reads CASTRVDGEQYF. CDR3 in DNA: TGTGCCAGCACCCGGGTCGACGGCGAGCAGTACTTC.